This TCR beta chain was identified during a study of blood T cell repertoires in COVID-19. Authors' processing steps: Reference gene primer amplification gave estimated nucleated cell counts. Profiled with immunoSEQ multiplex PCR; TCRdb holds only in-frame clones, not every one. V and J calls and clone size are those listed in that table; D and trimming were worked out from the DNA. The table has around 130,000 clones, about 87% seen once. Germline V gives CDR1 DFQATT, CDR2 SNEGSKA (reference sequence). The V end lost 3 bases, the J end lost 4 bases, and 12 bases lay between the germline ends. The CDR3 runs 13 residues.

This TCR derives from an elderly woman with acute or convalescent COVID-19. The chain has TRBV20-1 and TRBJ1-2; the D is unclear. Material: peripheral blood. This CDR3 reads CSASATPLYGYTF. In nucleotides, the CDR3 is TGCAGTGCTAGTGCCACTCCCCTCTATGGCTACACCTTC.